What follows is one TCR beta chain and its context. Its antigen remains unidentified. Other DNA sequences within the sample encode an identical CDR3. Expressed TCRB transcripts were sequenced because the entire RNA isolate underwent reverse transcription. Profiling relied on immunoSEQ multiplex PCR, and the TCRdb table lists in-frame clones only, not all of them. The sample records hundreds of thousands of clones, roughly 13% being singletons. The data were taken from a study of beta chain features in type 1 diabetes. Study summary: The study found patients and healthy donors alike in age, gender and cell yields.

The V gene's germline CDR1 is SGHRS and CDR2 YFSETQ. The CDR3 covers 13 residues. Trimming stripped 0 bases from V and 1 base from J, with 3 bases between. Study-level results: People with Type 1 diabetes carried modestly yet significantly shorter TCRB CDR3s in all four CD4+ subsets.

The chain joins TRBV5-1 to TRBJ2-3; D not certain. This clonotype was obtained from a young man with type 1 diabetes. What was sequenced was naive CD4+ T cells from blood. The CDR3 spells CASSLGGTDTQYF. Here the CDR3 DNA reads TGCGCCAGCAGCTTGGGCGGCACAGATACGCAGTATTTT.